This T cell receptor (beta chain) was sequenced during a study of PD-1 blockade in classical Hodgkin lymphoma. This CDR3 is built from 13 residues. CDR1 and CDR2 (germline): SGHTA, FQGNSA. V dropped 1 base and J dropped 1 base, with 5 bases sitting between them. The time point denotes: cycle 4 day 1 (C4D1), after six to seven weeks of nivolumab. Every one of the patients relapsed after autologous stem cell transplantation (brentuximab vedotin exposure was variable). With magnetic negative selection, CD4+ T cells were purified from PBMCs that had been thawed. TCRdb's table, derived via immunoSEQ multiplex PCR, lists solely in-frame clones and lacks some. Seen here are tens of thousands of clones, roughly nine tenths observed once, and the top ten hold about 0.45%.

This TCR derives from a human donor with classical Hodgkin lymphoma. The material sequenced was CD4+ T cells from blood, taken before the fourth cycle of nivolumab. The V gene is TRBV7-2, the J gene TRBJ2-7; D unresolved. The CDR3 nucleotides are TGTGCCAGCAGCTTAGTTAAGTCCTACGAGCAGTACTTC. Its translation is CASSLVKSYEQYF.